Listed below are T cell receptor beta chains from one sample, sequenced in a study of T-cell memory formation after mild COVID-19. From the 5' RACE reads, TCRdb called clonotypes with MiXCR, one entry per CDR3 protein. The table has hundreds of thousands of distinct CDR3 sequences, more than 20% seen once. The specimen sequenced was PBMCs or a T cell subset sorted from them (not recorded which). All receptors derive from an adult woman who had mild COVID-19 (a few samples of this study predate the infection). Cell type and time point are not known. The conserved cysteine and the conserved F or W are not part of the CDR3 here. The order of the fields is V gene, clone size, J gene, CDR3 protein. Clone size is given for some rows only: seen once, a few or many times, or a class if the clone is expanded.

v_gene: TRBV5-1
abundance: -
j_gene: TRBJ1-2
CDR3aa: ASSPEAGRNYGYT

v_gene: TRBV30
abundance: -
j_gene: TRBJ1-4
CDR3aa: AWSGSGGGEKLF

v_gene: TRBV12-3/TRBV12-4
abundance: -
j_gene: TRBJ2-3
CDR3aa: ASSFGGRNTDTQY

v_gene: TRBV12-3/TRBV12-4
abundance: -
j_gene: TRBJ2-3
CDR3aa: ASNLGGGNTDTQY

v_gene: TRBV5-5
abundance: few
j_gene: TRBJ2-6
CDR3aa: ASSPLGGDGANVLT

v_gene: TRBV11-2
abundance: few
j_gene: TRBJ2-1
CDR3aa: ASSLETISYNEQF

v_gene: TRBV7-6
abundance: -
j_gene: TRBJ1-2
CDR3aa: ASSPRPDRALYGYT

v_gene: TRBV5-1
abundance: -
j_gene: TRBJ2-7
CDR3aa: ASSLQGLPYEQY

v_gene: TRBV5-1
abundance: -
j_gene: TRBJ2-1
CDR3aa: ASSLGTSRTEQF

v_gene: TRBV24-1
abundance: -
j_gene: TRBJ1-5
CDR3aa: ATSGTDRVDSNQPQH

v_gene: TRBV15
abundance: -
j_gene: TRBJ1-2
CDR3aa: ATRDDPTSGIGDGYT

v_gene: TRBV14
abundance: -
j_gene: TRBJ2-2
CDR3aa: ASAGQGAGELF

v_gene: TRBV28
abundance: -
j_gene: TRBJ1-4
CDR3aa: ASSLGGANEKLF

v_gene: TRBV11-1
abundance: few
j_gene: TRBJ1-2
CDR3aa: ASSPSGPGGYT

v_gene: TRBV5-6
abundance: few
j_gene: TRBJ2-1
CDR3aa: ASSLVAILTEQF

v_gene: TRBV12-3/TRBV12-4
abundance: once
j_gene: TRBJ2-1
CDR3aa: ASSHKAGGLNEQF

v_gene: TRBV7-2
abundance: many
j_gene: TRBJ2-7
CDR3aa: ASSLESGTGEQY

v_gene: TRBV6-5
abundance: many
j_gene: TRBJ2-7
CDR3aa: ASSYGPGGGYEQY

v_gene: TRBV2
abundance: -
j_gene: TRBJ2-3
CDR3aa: ASSEATATDTQY

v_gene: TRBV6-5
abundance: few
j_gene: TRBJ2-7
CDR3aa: ASSWNSRDHEQY

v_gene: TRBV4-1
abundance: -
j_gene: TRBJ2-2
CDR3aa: ASSHPETGHRPSPGELF

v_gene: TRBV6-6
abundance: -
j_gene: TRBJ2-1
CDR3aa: ASSYSWDGGNEQF

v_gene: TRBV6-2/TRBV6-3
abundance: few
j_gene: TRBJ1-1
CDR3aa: ASSYPVGQAMNTEAF

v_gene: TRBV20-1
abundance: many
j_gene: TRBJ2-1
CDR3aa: SARARNSYNEQF

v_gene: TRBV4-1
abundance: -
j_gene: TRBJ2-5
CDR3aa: ASSQSPGGQGGTQY

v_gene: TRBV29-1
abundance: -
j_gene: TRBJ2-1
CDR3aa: SVNLSGSYHEQF

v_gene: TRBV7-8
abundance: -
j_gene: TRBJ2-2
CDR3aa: ASSYRDTNTGELF

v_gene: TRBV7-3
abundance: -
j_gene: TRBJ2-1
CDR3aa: ASSRGGSSYNEQF

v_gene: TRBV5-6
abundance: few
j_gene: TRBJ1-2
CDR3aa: ASTPGRGYGYT

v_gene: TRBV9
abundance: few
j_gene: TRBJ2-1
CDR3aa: ASSVTGVPNNEQF

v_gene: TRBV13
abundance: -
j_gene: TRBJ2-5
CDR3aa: ASSGTGTGGRETQY

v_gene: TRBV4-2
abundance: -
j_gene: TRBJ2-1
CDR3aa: ASSQEGTNSYNEQF

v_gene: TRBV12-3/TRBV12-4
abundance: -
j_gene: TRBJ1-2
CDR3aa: ASRDRNTNYGYT

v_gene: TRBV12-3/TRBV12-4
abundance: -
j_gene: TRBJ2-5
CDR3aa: ASRRQGGQSETQY

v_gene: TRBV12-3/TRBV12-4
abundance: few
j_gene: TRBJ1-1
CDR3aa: ASSSNRGLSAEAF

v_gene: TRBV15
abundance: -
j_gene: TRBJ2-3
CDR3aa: ATSRGSGGAKGADTQY

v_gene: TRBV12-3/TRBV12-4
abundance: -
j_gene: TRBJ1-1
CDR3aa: ASTTRGKTSEAF

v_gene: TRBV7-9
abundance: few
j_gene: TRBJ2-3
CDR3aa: ASTDLPDTQY

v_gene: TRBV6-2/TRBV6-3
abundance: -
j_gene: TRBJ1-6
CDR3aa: ASSSLSGSLH

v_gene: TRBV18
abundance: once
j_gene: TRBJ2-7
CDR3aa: ASSPIGPGHEQY

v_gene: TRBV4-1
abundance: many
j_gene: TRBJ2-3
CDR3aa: ASSQEVRGVLNTQY

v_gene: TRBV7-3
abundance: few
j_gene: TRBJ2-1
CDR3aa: ASSFSRNEQF

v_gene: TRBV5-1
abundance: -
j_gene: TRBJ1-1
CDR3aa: ASSHQGPATEAF

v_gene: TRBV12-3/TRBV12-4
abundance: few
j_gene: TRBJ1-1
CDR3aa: ASSFAATNTEAF

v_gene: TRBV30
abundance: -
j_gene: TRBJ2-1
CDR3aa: AWTTGTSGYNEQF

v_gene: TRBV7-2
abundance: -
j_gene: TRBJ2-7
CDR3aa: ASSMVAGPTYEQY

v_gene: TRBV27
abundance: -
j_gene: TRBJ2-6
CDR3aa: ASSITMTGTGIGGANVLT

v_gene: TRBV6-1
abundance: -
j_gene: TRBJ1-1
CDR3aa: ASMHTEAF

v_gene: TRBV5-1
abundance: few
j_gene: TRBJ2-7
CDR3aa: ASSLDARQGPSYEQY

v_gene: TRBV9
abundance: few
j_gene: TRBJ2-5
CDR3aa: ASSDGEWGETQY

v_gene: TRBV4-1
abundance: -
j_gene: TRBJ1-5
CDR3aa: ASSHELGPSGGPQH

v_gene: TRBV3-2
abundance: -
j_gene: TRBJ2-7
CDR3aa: ASSRLPWTDYSSYEQY

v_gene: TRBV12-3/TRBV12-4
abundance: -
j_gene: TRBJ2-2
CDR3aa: ASSQRQGAGELF

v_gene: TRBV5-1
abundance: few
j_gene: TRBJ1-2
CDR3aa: ASSPDRANYGYT

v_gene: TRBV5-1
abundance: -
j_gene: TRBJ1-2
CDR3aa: ASSLGGRAVYGYT

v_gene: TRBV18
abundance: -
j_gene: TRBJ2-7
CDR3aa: ASSPGQQAYEQY

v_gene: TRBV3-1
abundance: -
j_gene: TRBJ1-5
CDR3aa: ASRQTGSNQPQH

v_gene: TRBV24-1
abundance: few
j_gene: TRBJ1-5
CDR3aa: ATEPTGTGDQPQH